Shown below are 9 T cell receptor beta chains from a single sample sequenced in a study of blood T cell repertoires in COVID-19. Libraries were prepared by immunoSEQ multiplex PCR; TCRdb keeps only in-frame clonotypes and omits some of them. The data contain 200,000 to 250,000 clones, about 81% of them seen just once; the ten biggest clones take up 7.5% to 9.5%. Input material: peripheral blood. All receptors derive from a woman older than 75 with COVID-19, enrolled during active disease.

The J gene is TRBJ2-3, the V gene TRBV11-2, with TRBD2 as a possible D gene (5 bases). This CDR3 is built from 12 residues. V lost 3 bases to trimming and J lost 6 bases, with 7 bases between them. The germline V gene encodes CDR1 SGHAT and CDR2 FQNNGV. The CDR3: CASSFQRDTQYF. The CDR3 nucleotides read TGTGCCAGCAGCTTCCAGCGGGATACGCAGTATTTT.

The rearrangement links TRBV9 to TRBJ2-1; D may correspond to TRBD1 or TRBD2 (10 bases each). Germline CDR1 reads SGDLS; CDR2 reads YYNGEE. The CDR3 spans 18 residues. Trimming removed 3 bases at V and 7 bases at J, with 26 bases between. CDR3 bases: TGTGCCAGCAGCGCGGGACAGGGGAGCGGGAGGGTCGGGAATGAGCAGTTCTTC. This sequence encodes CASSAGQGSGRVGNEQFF.

The V and J genes are TRBV18 and TRBJ2-1; 7 bases agree with TRBD1. The CDR3 runs 13 residues. J lost 5 bases, V lost 5 bases, and 3 bases had no gene match. CDR1 and CDR2 (germline): KGHSH, LQKENI. CDR3: CASSLGQNNEQFF. For the CDR3, the DNA is TGTGCCAGCTCATTGGGACAGAACAATGAGCAGTTCTTC. Complete variable domain (other parts from reference TRBV18 and TRBJ2-1): NAGVMQNPRHLVRRRGQEARLRCSPMKGHSHVYWYRQLPEEGLKFMVYLQKENIIDESGMPKERFSAEFPKEGPSILRIQQVVRGDSAAYFCASSLGQNNEQFFGPGTRLTVL.

The chain recombines TRBV5-1 with TRBJ1-4, with 7 bases identical to TRBD1. V lost 4 bases to trimming and J lost 2 bases; unmatched junction nucleotides: 2. The CDR3 loop spans 14 amino acids. The germline V gene encodes CDR1 SGHRS and CDR2 YFSETQ. CDR3 DNA: TGCGCCAGCAGCCACAGGGGTACTAATGAAAAACTGTTTTTT. Translating gives CASSHRGTNEKLFF.

About this clone: The same CDR3 can be traced to other DNA sequences in this sample. The chain combines TRBV5-1 with TRBJ1-1; TRBD1 matches 7 bases. The CDR3 covers 13 residues. The junction had 1 base not matched to a gene; V was cut back by 0 bases and J by 5 bases. Germline values: CDR1 SGHRS, CDR2 YFSETQ. The CDR3 loop reads CASSLDRGTEAFF. The CDR3 DNA is TGCGCCAGCAGCTTGGACAGGGGTACTGAAGCTTTCTTT.

The V gene is TRBV7-2, the J gene TRBJ2-7; D is possibly TRBD2 (5 bases). Deletions cut 0 bases from V and 7 bases from J, with 10 bases between. The CDR3 length is 13 residues. Germline CDR1 reads SGHTA; CDR2 reads FQGNSA. CDR3 loop: CASSLAGPGEQYF. In nucleotides, the CDR3 is TGTGCCAGCAGCTTAGCGGGTCCGGGAGAGCAGTACTTC.

The rearrangement uses TRBV7-9 and TRBJ2-7; weak D call: TRBD2 (6 bases). The CDR3 has 13 amino acids. Per germline, CDR1 SEHNR and CDR2 FQNEAQ (reference sequence). Trimming left V 4 bases short and J 1 base short, with 8 bases between. The CDR3, as DNA: TGTGCCAGCAGCTACGGACTATCCTACGAGCAGTACTTC. Protein: CASSYGLSYEQYF.

The chain uses TRBV28 and TRBJ1-2, with D perhaps TRBD1 (5 bases). Germline V CDR1 and CDR2: MDHEN, SYDVKM. V lost 6 bases, J lost 5 bases, and 10 bases lay in between. CDR3 size: 12 residues. The CDR3 reads CASSPDRYGYTF. The CDR3 nucleotides read TGTGCCAGCAGCCCCGACAGATATGGCTACACCTTC.

J is TRBJ1-5 and V is TRBV7-9; TRBD1 is a possible D gene (5 bases). Germline V gene lookup returns CDR1 SEHNR and CDR2 FQNEAQ (reference sequence). CDR3 length: 19 amino acids. Trimming removed 1 base at V and 4 bases at J, with 23 bases between. The chain's CDR3 is CASSLGTRLGQGQNQPQHF. The CDR3 DNA reads as TGTGCCAGCAGCTTAGGTACTCGACTGGGGCAGGGCCAGAATCAGCCCCAGCATTTT.